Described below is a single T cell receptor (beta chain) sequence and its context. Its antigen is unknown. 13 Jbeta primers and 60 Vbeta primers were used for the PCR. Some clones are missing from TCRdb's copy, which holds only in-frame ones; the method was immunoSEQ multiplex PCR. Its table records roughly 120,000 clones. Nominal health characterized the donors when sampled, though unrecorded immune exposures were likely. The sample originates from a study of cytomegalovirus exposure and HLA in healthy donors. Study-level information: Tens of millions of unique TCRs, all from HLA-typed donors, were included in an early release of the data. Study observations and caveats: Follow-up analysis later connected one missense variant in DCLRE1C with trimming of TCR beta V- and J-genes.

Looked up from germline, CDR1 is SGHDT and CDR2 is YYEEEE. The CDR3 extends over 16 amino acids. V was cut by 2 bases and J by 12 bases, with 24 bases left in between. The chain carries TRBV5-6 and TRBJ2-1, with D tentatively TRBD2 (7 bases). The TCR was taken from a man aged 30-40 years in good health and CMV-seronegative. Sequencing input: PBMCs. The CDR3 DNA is TGTGCCAGCAGCTTTAGGGGGGCCGGGACTATCGTTGGGCAGTTCTTC. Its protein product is CASSFRGAGTIVGQFF.